This passage covers 11 T cell receptor beta chains from one sample sequenced in a study of shared clonotypes between healthy human individuals. Clones were read by immunoSEQ multiplex PCR, and TCRdb kept only the in-frame ones, dropping some. Of about 480,000 clones in the sample, 79% are singletons; the top ten hold under 15%. Material: PBMCs. These receptors came from a woman aged 40 to 49 in good health. Some clones in this sample may be carry-over from other donors' samples.

This clone was observed a handful of times. CDR3 in amino acids: CASSLIVPAEAFF. The CDR3 nucleotides are TGTGCCAGCAGTTTGATCGTGCCGGCTGAAGCTTTCTTT. This chain uses TRBV28 with TRBJ1-1; D not certain. The CDR3 runs to 13 residues. Between the trimmed V and J ends, which lost 3 bases and 6 bases, there was a span of 11 bases. CDR1 is MDHEN and CDR2 is SYDVKM in the germline V gene.

Details on this clone: This CDR3 is also generated by other DNA sequences in the sample. This chain links TRBV9 with TRBJ2-7; D is perhaps TRBD1 (6 bases). V dropped 0 bases and J dropped 4 bases, with 11 bases sitting between them. Germline CDR1 SGDLS, CDR2 YYNGEE. The CDR3 covers 14 residues. The CDR3 region has the DNA TGTGCCAGCAGCGTAGGAGGGGGTACTTACGAGCAGTACTTC. Protein sequence: CASSVGGGTYEQYF.

The chain recombines TRBV5-5 with TRBJ2-7; D not certain. The germline gives CDR1 SGHKS, CDR2 YYEKEE (reference sequence). There are 14 residues in the CDR3. Trimming took off 1 base at V and 2 bases at J, with 10 bases between the two ends. The CDR3 protein is CASSLRHGAYEQYF. The CDR3 bases are TGTGCCAGCAGCTTGAGACACGGAGCCTACGAGCAGTACTTC.

V usage is TRBV7-7 and J usage is TRBJ2-7; D not resolved. Trimming removed 2 bases from V and 6 bases from J, with 11 bases in between. The CDR3 is made up of 13 amino acids. CDR1 and CDR2 (germline): SSHAT, FNYEAQ (reference sequence). CDR3 sequence (DNA): TGTGCCAGCAGCTTACGCCAGGATGGCGAGCAGTACTTC. Protein product: CASSLRQDGEQYF.

This chain uses TRBV5-1 with TRBJ2-7; the match to TRBD2 covers 9 bases. Germline V gene lookup returns CDR1 SGHRS and CDR2 YFSETQ. The CDR3 spans 15 residues. V trimming: 3 bases; J trimming: 3 bases; junction bases outside the gene matches: 7. Here the CDR3 DNA reads TGCGCCAGCAGCTCCTCTGCGGGAGGGAGCTACGAGCAGTACTTC. Translated, it gives CASSSSAGGSYEQYF. Drawing the rest from reference TRBV5-1 and TRBJ2-7, the complete variable domain is KAGVTQTPRYLIKTRGQQVTLSCSPISGHRSVSWYQQTPGQGLQFLFEYFSETQRNKGNFPGRFSGRQFSNSRSEMNVSTLELGDSALYLCASSSSAGGSYEQYFGPGTRLTVT.

This rearrangement joins TRBV5-8 to TRBJ2-2; weak D call: TRBD2 (5 bases). Between the trimmed V and J ends, which lost 2 bases and 10 bases, there was a span of 9 bases. CDR3 length: 12 amino acids. Germline V gene lookup returns CDR1 SGHTS and CDR2 YDEGEE. CDR3 in amino acids: CASSFSAAELFF. The CDR3 DNA reads as TGTGCCAGCAGCTTTTCAGCGGCGGAGCTGTTTTTT.

The chain has TRBV7-2 and TRBJ2-7; D possibly corresponds to TRBD1 (6 bases). Germline V lookup: CDR1 SGHTA, CDR2 FQGNSA. This CDR3 is built from 14 residues. V was cut by 5 bases and J by 7 bases, with 18 bases left in between. CDR3 DNA: TGTGCCAGCAGCCCGGCAGGGGCGGTGTGGGAGCAGTACTTC. As protein: CASSPAGAVWEQYF. Full variable domain (rest looked up from reference TRBV7-2 and TRBJ2-7): GAGVSQSPSNKVTEKGKDVELRCDPISGHTALYWYRQSLGQGLEFLIYFQGNSAPDKSGLPSDRFSAERTGGSVSTLTIQRTQQEDSAVYLCASSPAGAVWEQYFGPGTRLTVT.

The chain has TRBV28 and TRBJ1-2; unclear D gene. The CDR3 contains 12 residues. Germline V gene data show CDR1 as MDHEN and CDR2 as SYDVKM. For the CDR3, the DNA is TGTGGATGTGTGGGCAGCCACTATGGCTACACCTTC. Amino acid sequence: CGCVGSHYGYTF.

This chain connects TRBV28 to TRBJ1-2; TRBD1 matches at 12 bases. Unmatched junction bases numbered 5, after V lost 2 bases and J lost 7 bases. The CDR3 runs 15 residues. Germline CDR1 reads MDHEN; CDR2 reads SYDVKM. For the CDR3, the DNA is TGTGCCAGCAGTTTAGTGGGACAGGGGGCGTTTGGCTACACCTTC. It codes for CASSLVGQGAFGYTF.

The chain carries TRBV10-3 and TRBJ2-3, with TRBD2 matching over 11 bases. CDR3 length: 16 residues. Germline assignment: CDR1 ENHRY and CDR2 SYGVKD. With 6 bases clipped from V and 1 base from J, the junction kept 6 bases outside the gene matches. Here the CDR3 DNA reads TGTGCCATCAGCGTTCCGGGACTAGCGGGCACAGATACGCAGTATTTT. Amino acids: CAISVPGLAGTDTQYF.

The V and J genes are TRBV5-5 and TRBJ1-4; tentative D call: TRBD1 (6 bases). Trimming removed 4 bases at V and 11 bases at J, with 15 bases between. Germline-derived CDR1 and CDR2 are SGHKS and YYEKEE (reference sequence). This CDR3 has 13 residues. CDR3 amino acids: CASSLNPGEKLFF. The CDR3 DNA sequence: TGTGCCAGCAGCCTTAACCCAGGGGAGAAACTGTTTTTT.